The 18 T cell receptor beta chains below all came from one sample that was sequenced in a study of CD8+ T cells in alopecia areata. Treatment denoted: oral pan-JAK inhibitor, 5-10 mg twice daily. TCR sequencing used cDNA made by reverse transcription of extracted RNA. Profiled with immunoSEQ multiplex PCR; TCRdb holds only in-frame clones, not every one. Of 95,000 to 120,000 clones in the sample, roughly 50% were seen once. The specimen was CD4+ T cells sorted from blood, collected at week 24, from a patient treated with tofacitinib. These receptors were collected from a human donor with alopecia areata.

The chain uses TRBV7-9 and TRBJ1-1; D is undetermined. The CDR3 is made up of 14 amino acids. Germline CDR1 and CDR2: SEHNR and FQNEAQ (reference sequence). V was clipped by 1 base and J by 1 base, with 7 bases between them. CDR3 protein: CASSLGAGNTEAFF. For the CDR3, the DNA is TGTGCCAGCAGCTTAGGTGCCGGGAACACTGAAGCTTTCTTT.

The chain carries TRBV29-1 and TRBJ2-7; 8 bases are a match to TRBD1. The junction had 3 bases not matched to a gene; V was cut back by 1 base and J by 4 bases. Germline CDR1 reads SQVTM; CDR2 reads ANQGSEA. This CDR3 has 13 amino acids. The CDR3 sequence is CSVEAGGKYEQYF. In DNA form, the CDR3 reads TGCAGCGTTGAAGCAGGGGGCAAATACGAGCAGTACTTC.

There are a few counts of this clone. This chain links TRBV9 with TRBJ1-4, with TRBD1 as a possible D gene (6 bases). Germline assignment: CDR1 SGDLS and CDR2 YYNGEE. V lost 4 bases and J lost 4, with 14 bases in between. The CDR3 contains 15 residues. CDR3 residues: CASSPRGGSNEKLFF. The DNA for the CDR3 is TGTGCCAGCAGCCCAAGAGGGGGGAGTAATGAAAAACTGTTTTTT.

This clone was seen once. This chain uses TRBV30 with TRBJ1-3; D gene unclear. From germline, CDR1 is GTSNPN and CDR2 SVGIG (reference sequence). The ends were cut back, 2 bases at V and 2 bases at J, with 10 bases in the middle. The CDR3 totals 14 residues. The CDR3 region is CAWSLGRPGNTIYF. For the CDR3, the DNA is TGTGCCTGGAGTTTGGGGAGACCTGGAAACACCATATATTTT.

The chain has TRBV29-1 and TRBJ2-1, with 8 bases that match TRBD2. This CDR3 comprises 16 residues. In germline, CDR1 is SQVTM, CDR2 ANQGSEA. V shed 0 bases and J 10 bases; nucleotides not matched to a gene: 14. The chain's CDR3 is CSVEDTGRGAPIEQFF. The CDR3 bases are TGCAGCGTTGAAGATACTGGGCGGGGGGCTCCCATAGAGCAGTTCTTC.

This chain connects TRBV4-2 to TRBJ1-1; the match to TRBD1 covers 7 bases. V trimming: 0 bases; J trimming: 3 bases; junction bases outside the gene matches: 4. The germline CDR1 and CDR2 sequences are LGHNA and YNFKEQ. CDR3 length: 15 amino acids. This chain's CDR3 is CASSQEYRGHTEAFF. CDR3 nucleotide sequence: TGTGCCAGCAGCCAAGAATACAGGGGCCACACTGAAGCTTTCTTT.

With respect to this clone: One junction end does not reproduce the germline sequence, and a read error may be involved. The CDR3 here is CTSSGSVGRLNTEAFF. For the CDR3, the DNA is TGCACCAGCAGTGGATCGGTAGGGAGACTGAACACTGAAGCTTTCTTT. V usage is TRBV23-1 and J usage is TRBJ1-1; no firm D call. TRBV23-1 is filed as an ORF, its function uncertain. The CDR3 runs 16 residues.

The rearrangement uses TRBV7-2 and TRBJ2-1; 10 bases agree with TRBD2. CDR3 length: 15 residues. Trimming removed 4 bases from V and 9 bases from J; junction bases left unmatched: 9. The germline gives CDR1 SGHTA, CDR2 FQGNSA. Here the CDR3 reads CASSSSGGAVSEQFF. The DNA for the CDR3 is TGTGCCAGCAGCTCAAGCGGGGGGGCCGTCTCTGAGCAGTTCTTC.

V gene TRBV30 combines with J gene TRBJ1-2; D is undetermined. CDR3 length: 13 amino acids. The V end lost 4 bases, the J end lost 0 bases, and 9 bases lay between the germline ends. Looked up from germline, CDR1 is GTSNPN and CDR2 is SVGIG (reference sequence). CDR3 amino acids: CAWIDLSNYGYTF. The CDR3 DNA reads as TGTGCCTGGATCGACCTCTCTAACTATGGCTACACCTTC.

The chain joins TRBV6-5 to TRBJ1-2, with D perhaps TRBD1 (6 bases). V was shortened by 2 bases and J by 3 bases, with 16 bases between the two germline ends. CDR3 length: 16 residues. CDR1 is MNHEY and CDR2 is SVGAGI in the germline V gene. CDR3 in amino acids: CASSYSSGEGDYGYTF. The CDR3 region has the DNA TGTGCCAGCAGTTACAGTTCAGGGGAGGGAGACTATGGCTACACCTTC.

This rearrangement joins TRBV5-1 to TRBJ2-1; perhaps TRBD1 as D (7 bases). The CDR3 consists of 14 residues. Germline lookup yields CDR1 SGHRS and CDR2 YFSETQ. With 1 base removed from V and 8 bases from J, the gap between germline ends came to 13 bases. This CDR3 is CASSLHRGGDEQFF. CDR3 DNA: TGCGCCAGCAGCTTGCACAGGGGAGGCGATGAGCAGTTCTTC.

This chain connects TRBV6-1 to TRBJ1-2; 7 bases fit TRBD1. The CDR3 is made up of 13 amino acids. J gave up 8 bases and V 3 bases, and 6 bases lay outside the gene matches. From germline, CDR1 is MNHNS and CDR2 SASEGT. CDR3 protein: CASSESRGRGYTF. The CDR3, as DNA: TGTGCCAGCAGTGAGTCCAGGGGGAGAGGCTACACCTTC.

The V call is TRBV6-5, the J call TRBJ1-2; D is possibly TRBD1 (6 bases). The CDR3 length is 16 residues. Germline assignment: CDR1 MNHEY and CDR2 SVGAGI. V lost 2 bases, J lost 3 bases, and 16 bases lay in between. The CDR3 nucleotides are TGTGCCAGCAGTTACCTGACTGGACAGACGCACTATGGCTACACCTTC. This gives the protein CASSYLTGQTHYGYTF.

This sequence joins TRBV29-1 and TRBJ2-1; D remains ambiguous. Germline V gives CDR1 SQVTM, CDR2 ANQGSEA. This CDR3 has 13 amino acids. V lost 4 bases and J 5 bases, leaving 12 bases between the germline ends. Written as DNA, the CDR3 is TGCAGCGTTGCAAGGGTTAGAGACAATGAGCAGTTCTTC. Amino acid sequence: CSVARVRDNEQFF.

This chain joins TRBV10-3 and TRBJ1-1; D not certain. V shed 10 bases and J shed 0 bases, with 12 bases lying between them. Germline V gene sequence: CDR1 ENHRY, CDR2 SYGVKD. This CDR3 comprises 13 residues. The chain's CDR3 is CARKGDLNTEAFF. DNA of the CDR3: TGTGCCAGGAAGGGAGACCTGAACACTGAAGCTTTCTTT.

The chain has TRBV7-9 and TRBJ1-1; TRBD1 aligns across 7 bases. J lost 3 bases, V lost 5 bases, and 9 bases had no gene match. The CDR3 covers 15 residues. Germline CDR1 and CDR2: SEHNR and FQNEAQ (reference sequence). The CDR3 is CASSLRQGGDTEAFF. The DNA for the CDR3 is TGTGCCAGCAGCCTACGACAGGGAGGGGACACTGAAGCTTTCTTT.

This clone was seen only once. CDR3 region: CASSLTPQGDYEQYF. CDR3 in DNA: TGTGCCAGCAGCTTAACCCCTCAGGGAGACTACGAGCAGTACTTC. The chain links TRBV5-6 to TRBJ2-7; TRBD1 or TRBD2 may be the D gene (5 bases each). Germline-derived CDR1 and CDR2 are SGHDT and YYEEEE. The CDR3 runs to 15 residues. With 2 bases removed from V and 3 bases from J, the gap between germline ends came to 15 bases.

The chain recombines TRBV4-3 with TRBJ1-5; no definite D call. The CDR3 runs 13 residues. The germline V gene encodes CDR1 LGHNA and CDR2 YSLEER. Between the trimmed V and J ends, which lost 3 bases and 4 bases, there was a span of 7 bases. CDR3 loop: CASSHRVNQPQHF. In DNA, the CDR3 is TGCGCCAGCAGCCATCGGGTAAATCAGCCCCAGCATTTT.